Below are 30 T cell receptor beta chains sequenced from a single sample in a study of blood T cell repertoires in COVID-19. Generated by immunoSEQ multiplex PCR, the TCRdb table keeps only in-frame clones and is missing some. The sample has around 160,000 clones, 70% to 90% seen once; the top ten hold roughly 2.9%. Sample: peripheral blood. The receptors here all came from a woman aged 40 to 50 with active or convalescent COVID-19.

V gene TRBV6-5 combines with J gene TRBJ2-7; a weak D match, TRBD1 (6 bases). The CDR3 is made up of 14 amino acids. Germline assignment: CDR1 MNHEY and CDR2 SVGAGI. V was clipped by 2 bases and J by 1 base, with 9 bases between them. The CDR3 DNA sequence: TGTGCCAGCAGTTACGTCGGGACATCCTACGAGCAGTACTTC. Protein product: CASSYVGTSYEQYF.

This clone was recorded only once. The V call is TRBV7-2, the J call TRBJ2-1, with 8 positions matching TRBD1. Per the germline V gene, CDR1 is SGHTA and CDR2 is FQGNSA. The CDR3 consists of 16 residues. J was trimmed by 5 bases and V by 6 bases; bases with no gene match: 12. CDR3 residues: CASSRQTGTGNNEQFF. As DNA, the CDR3 is TGTGCCAGCAGTCGACAAACCGGGACAGGTAACAATGAGCAGTTCTTC.

In DNA, the CDR3 is TGTGCCAGCCGATCCGGGACAGCCAACACTGAAGCTTTCTTT. Its protein is CASRSGTANTEAFF. The chain has TRBV6-5 and TRBJ1-1, with 7 bases aligning to TRBD1. Germline CDR1 reads MNHEY; CDR2 reads SVGAGI. The junction had 8 bases not matched to a gene; V was cut back by 8 bases and J by 2 bases. The CDR3 is 14 amino acids.

V usage is TRBV28 and J usage is TRBJ1-1; D not resolved. The CDR3 is made up of 14 amino acids. Germline V CDR1 and CDR2: MDHEN, SYDVKM. The V gene lost 7 bases and the J gene lost 2 bases, with 14 bases spanning the gap. The CDR3 sequence: CASIPSPVNTEAFF. CDR3 sequence (DNA): TGTGCCAGCATCCCCTCCCCCGTCAACACTGAAGCTTTCTTT.

The V gene is TRBV9, the J gene TRBJ2-1; 7 positions agree with TRBD1. After removal of 4 bases from V and 2 bases from J, the junction contained 6 bases not matched to a gene. Germline CDR1 and CDR2: SGDLS and YYNGEE. This CDR3 comprises 15 residues. The CDR3 protein is CASSPGGRPYNEQFF. CDR3 in DNA: TGTGCCAGCAGCCCAGGGGGACGGCCCTACAATGAGCAGTTCTTC. The full variable domain, in which reference TRBV9 and TRBJ2-1 provide the parts outside the CDR3, is DSGVTQTPKHLITATGQRVTLRCSPRSGDLSVYWYQQSLDQGLQFLIQYYNGEERAKGNILERFSAQQFPDLHSELNLSSLELGDSALYFCASSPGGRPYNEQFFGPGTRLTVL.

This rearrangement joins TRBV30 to TRBJ1-1; D unclear. This CDR3 is built from 14 residues. CDR1 and CDR2 from the germline V gene are GTSNPN and SVGIG (reference sequence). V lost 3 bases and J lost 1, with 12 bases in between. In DNA, the CDR3 is TGTGCCTGGAGCCGCTCGAGGGCGAACACTGAAGCTTTCTTT. This codes for CAWSRSRANTEAFF.

In its sample, this clone was seen once. The chain employs TRBV28 and TRBJ2-2, with D perhaps matching TRBD2 (6 bases). The CDR3 contains 14 residues. V lost 4 bases to trimming and J lost 5 bases, with 11 bases between them. The germline V gene encodes CDR1 MDHEN and CDR2 SYDVKM. The CDR3 loop reads CASSSRGATGELFF. The CDR3, as DNA: TGTGCCAGCAGTTCGCGGGGCGCAACCGGGGAGCTGTTTTTT.

The chain uses TRBV7-9 and TRBJ1-2; no clear D gene. The CDR3 consists of 12 residues. Germline CDR1 is SEHNR and CDR2 is FQNEAQ (reference sequence). V was cut by 3 bases and J by 7 bases, with 9 bases left in between. The CDR3 DNA reads as TGTGCCAGCAGCTTTACGGGGAGTGGCTACACCTTC. This gives the protein CASSFTGSGYTF.

This rearrangement joins TRBV6-5 to TRBJ1-3, with TRBD1 identical over 9 bases. CDR1 is MNHEY, CDR2 SVGAGI, per germline. J gave up 4 bases and V 5 bases, and 6 bases lay outside the gene matches. The CDR3 is 15 residues long. CDR3 DNA: TGTGCCAGCAGTCTACAAGGACAGGGGGGAAACACCATATATTTT. It codes for CASSLQGQGGNTIYF.

The J gene is TRBJ1-2, the V gene TRBV4-1; D uncertain. The CDR3 runs 14 residues. Looked up from germline, CDR1 is MGHRA and CDR2 is YSYEKL. Trimming took off 2 bases at V and 8 bases at J, with 15 bases between the two ends. The CDR3 region is CASSQYWVAGGYTF. CDR3 in DNA: TGCGCCAGCAGCCAATATTGGGTGGCGGGGGGCTACACCTTC.

This clone was observed a single time. The chain uses TRBV9 and TRBJ2-5; tentative D call: TRBD2 (5 bases). This CDR3 comprises 14 residues. Deletions cut 4 bases from V and 2 bases from J, with 12 bases between. CDR1 and CDR2 (germline): SGDLS, YYNGEE. The CDR3 loop reads CASSPRLRQETQYF. CDR3 nucleotides: TGTGCCAGCAGCCCACGACTACGACAAGAGACCCAGTACTTC.

This chain joins TRBV29-1 and TRBJ2-3; possibly TRBD1 for D (7 bases). Germline loops: CDR1 SQVTM, CDR2 ANQGSEA. The CDR3 contains 16 residues. V was pared by 6 bases and J by 0 bases, with 19 bases between. The CDR3 DNA sequence: TGCAGCGTGGAGGGGGACAGCGATTCTAGCACAGATACGCAGTATTTT. It encodes CSVEGDSDSSTDTQYF.

This clone was seen a single time. The chain has TRBV6-1 and TRBJ1-1, with a tentative D call TRBD1 (5 bases). Germline V gene lookup returns CDR1 MNHNS and CDR2 SASEGT. CDR3 size: 13 residues. V was shortened by 8 bases and J by 1 base, with 11 bases between the two germline ends. CDR3 coding DNA: TGTGCCAGCTACGGCAGGGCGAACACTGAAGCTTTCTTT. Translated, it gives CASYGRANTEAFF.

The chain is built from TRBV6-5 and TRBJ1-3, with 9 nucleotides matching TRBD1. Germline lookup yields CDR1 MNHEY and CDR2 SVGAGI. The CDR3 is 15 residues long. Unmatched junction bases numbered 8, after V lost 4 bases and J lost 7 bases. CDR3 in amino acids: CASSSTTGGMNTIYF. The DNA for the CDR3 is TGTGCCAGCAGTTCTACCACAGGGGGCATGAACACCATATATTTT.

The V gene is TRBV9, the J gene TRBJ2-1, with D perhaps matching TRBD1 (5 bases). Germline CDR1 SGDLS, CDR2 YYNGEE. This CDR3 is 14 amino acids long. Between the trimmed V and J ends, which lost 2 bases and 10 bases, there was a span of 16 bases. CDR3 sequence: CASSVAGNSREQFF. The CDR3 nucleotides are TGTGCCAGCAGCGTGGCAGGGAACTCCAGGGAGCAGTTCTTC.

The chain is built from TRBV29-1 and TRBJ1-5; D ambiguous. V was pared by 4 bases and J by 5 bases, with 12 bases between. Germline CDR1 reads SQVTM; CDR2 reads ANQGSEA. The CDR3 is made up of 13 amino acids. The CDR3, as DNA: TGCAGCGTTGGGACCGAGGACTATCAGCCCCAGCATTTT. It codes for CSVGTEDYQPQHF. The full variable domain, its missing parts supplied by reference TRBV29-1 and TRBJ1-5, is SAVISQKPSRDICQRGTSLTIQCQVDSQVTMMFWYRQQPGQSLTLIATANQGSEATYESGFVIDKFPISRPNLTFSTLTVSNMSPEDSSIYLCSVGTEDYQPQHFGDGTRLSIL.

This clone came up once. V gene TRBV28 combines with J gene TRBJ2-7; 11 bases map to TRBD2. The junction had 3 bases not matched to a gene; V was cut back by 5 bases and J by 3 bases. Germline values: CDR1 MDHEN, CDR2 SYDVKM. The CDR3 length is 14 residues. This CDR3 reads CASSRLAGLYEQYF. The CDR3 DNA sequence: TGTGCCAGCAGTCGACTAGCGGGACTCTACGAGCAGTACTTC.

The chain combines TRBV5-4 with TRBJ2-7; 7 nucleotides match TRBD2. The CDR3 is 15 residues long. V lost 4 bases to trimming and J lost 5 bases; unmatched junction nucleotides: 12. From germline, CDR1 is SGHNT and CDR2 YYREEE (reference sequence). The CDR3 DNA is TGTGCCAGCAGCCCGCCGTCGGGGGGTAGGAACGAGCAGTACTTC. Translated: CASSPPSGGRNEQYF.

The chain has TRBV7-2 and TRBJ2-7, with D perhaps TRBD1 (5 bases). The CDR3 consists of 14 residues. Trimming stripped 6 bases from V and 2 bases from J, with 14 bases between. The germline CDR1 and CDR2 sequences are SGHTA and FQGNSA. CDR3 bases: TGTGCCAGCAGTTTTGAAGGGGTACCCTACGAGCAGTACTTC. Translating it yields CASSFEGVPYEQYF.

The chain links TRBV5-4 to TRBJ2-7, with D maybe TRBD1 (6 bases). The CDR3 is made up of 14 amino acids. The germline V gene has CDR1 SGHNT and CDR2 YYREEE (reference sequence). Trimming cost V 4 bases and J 1 base, with 12 bases left between them. Here the CDR3 DNA reads TGTGCCAGCAGCCCGGACAGAGGGTCCTACGAGCAGTACTTC. The encoded protein is CASSPDRGSYEQYF.

V is TRBV7-2 and J is TRBJ2-4; D gene uncertain. CDR1 and CDR2 from the germline V gene are SGHTA and FQGNSA. Trimming took off 0 bases at V and 1 base at J, with 16 bases between the two ends. The CDR3 runs 18 residues. CDR3 residues: CASSLASTRSRAKNIQYF. In DNA form, the CDR3 reads TGTGCCAGCAGCTTAGCGTCTACCAGAAGCAGGGCCAAAAACATTCAGTACTTC.

This sequence joins TRBV27 and TRBJ2-7; D is perhaps TRBD1 (6 bases). From germline, CDR1 is MNHEY and CDR2 SMNVEV (reference sequence). This CDR3 spans 13 amino acids. Deletions cut 6 bases from V and 7 bases from J, with 16 bases between. CDR3 coding DNA: TGTGCCAGCAGAGGACCGGGACAAGGGGAGCAGTACTTC. Protein sequence: CASRGPGQGEQYF.

The gene calls are TRBV7-9 and TRBJ2-2, with 9 positions matching TRBD1. The V and J ends lost 5 bases and 6 bases, in that order; junction bases with no gene match: 4. There are 14 residues in the CDR3. The germline V gene encodes CDR1 SEHNR and CDR2 FQNEAQ (reference sequence). The CDR3 loop reads CASSIRQGAGELFF. In DNA, the CDR3 is TGTGCCAGCAGCATACGACAGGGGGCCGGGGAGCTGTTTTTT.

The J gene is TRBJ2-5, the V gene TRBV10-1; 7 positions agree with TRBD1. Looked up from germline, CDR1 is WNHNN and CDR2 is SYGVQD (reference sequence). The CDR3 totals 15 residues. The V and J ends lost 2 bases and 1 base, in that order; junction bases with no gene match: 4. The CDR3 DNA follows: TGCGCCAGCAGTGAGCTACAGGGGCCCCAAGAGACCCAGTACTTC. This encodes CASSELQGPQETQYF.

The V gene is TRBV5-1, the J gene TRBJ2-3, with D perhaps TRBD2 (6 bases). Between the trimmed V and J ends, which lost 7 bases and 4 bases, there was a span of 19 bases. The germline CDR1 and CDR2 sequences are SGHRS and YFSETQ. CDR3 length: 15 amino acids. The DNA for the CDR3 is TGCGCCAGCGGAAAGTGGGGGGATAGCGCAGATACGCAGTATTTT. Its translation: CASGKWGDSADTQYF. The whole variable domain, remainder taken from reference TRBV5-1 and TRBJ2-3, is KAGVTQTPRYLIKTRGQQVTLSCSPISGHRSVSWYQQTPGQGLQFLFEYFSETQRNKGNFPGRFSGRQFSNSRSEMNVSTLELGDSALYLCASGKWGDSADTQYFGPGTRLTVL.

This clone was seen just once. The rearrangement joins TRBV3-1 (or the pseudogene TRBV3-2) to TRBJ2-7; 9 bases line up with TRBD1. This CDR3 has 14 amino acids. Per germline, CDR1 LGHDT and CDR2 YNNKEL (reference sequence). The ends lost 0 bases at V and 6 bases at J; junction bases unmatched: 3. DNA for the CDR3: TGTGCCAGCAGCCAAGAGCACAGGGGGCTCGAGCAGTACTTC. This sequence encodes CASSQEHRGLEQYF.

The chain is built from TRBV28 and TRBJ1-2; D ambiguous. Trimming removed 6 bases from V and 5 bases from J, with 13 bases in between. The germline CDR1 and CDR2 sequences are MDHEN and SYDVKM. This CDR3 is 13 amino acids long. The CDR3 sequence is CASRFGGFYGYTF. CDR3 bases: TGTGCCAGCAGGTTTGGAGGGTTTTATGGCTACACCTTC.

The sample holds many counts of this clone. The CDR3 reads CASRRQGAREGYTF. The DNA of the CDR3 is TGTGCCAGCAGACGACAGGGGGCGAGGGAGGGCTACACCTTC. V and J are TRBV27 and TRBJ1-2; 10 bases fit TRBD1. The CDR3 has 14 amino acids. The germline V gene has CDR1 MNHEY and CDR2 SMNVEV (reference sequence). After removal of 6 bases from V and 8 bases from J, the junction contained 9 bases not matched to a gene.

This rearrangement joins TRBV27 to TRBJ1-2, with 8 bases that match TRBD1. J was trimmed by 2 bases and V by 3 bases; bases with no gene match: 5. The CDR3 runs 15 residues. The V gene's germline CDR1 is MNHEY and CDR2 SMNVEV (reference sequence). The CDR3 DNA is TGTGCCAGCAGTTTCGGACAGGGAGGGAACTATGGCTACACCTTC. It codes for CASSFGQGGNYGYTF.

The chain is built from TRBV3-1 (or the pseudogene TRBV3-2) and TRBJ1-5, with 9 positions matching TRBD1. The CDR3 runs to 16 residues. J was trimmed by 1 base and V by 1 base; bases with no gene match: 2. Per germline, CDR1 LGHDT and CDR2 YNNKEL (reference sequence). The CDR3 reads CASSQAGTGSNQPQHF. DNA of the CDR3: TGTGCCAGCAGCCAAGCCGGGACAGGGAGCAATCAGCCCCAGCATTTT.